Below are 24 T cell receptor beta chains sequenced from a single sample in a study of immune evolution from preneoplasia to lung adenocarcinoma. Profiled with immunoSEQ multiplex PCR; TCRdb holds only in-frame clones, not every one. The data contain 16,000 or so clones, about 86% of them singletons. Input material: FFPE invasive lung adenocarcinoma tissue. The receptors originated from a person between 70 and 80 years old with invasive lung adenocarcinoma.

The CDR3 protein is CASSFMGSAEGSGYTF. CDR3 nucleotide sequence: TGTGCCAGCAGTTTTATGGGGTCGGCAGAGGGTAGCGGCTACACCTTC. The gene calls are TRBV27 and TRBJ1-2; no clear D gene. The germline V gene has CDR1 MNHEY and CDR2 SMNVEV (reference sequence). V shed 3 bases and J shed 8 bases, with 22 bases lying between them. The CDR3 is made up of 16 amino acids.

The rearrangement links TRBV29-1 to TRBJ2-3; 8 bases map to TRBD2. The V segment lost 4 bases and the J segment 3 bases; nucleotides outside the gene matches: 3. The CDR3 covers 13 residues. Germline V gene sequence: CDR1 SQVTM, CDR2 ANQGSEA. The CDR3 DNA follows: TGCAGCGTTGGGTTAGCGGGGACAGATACGCAGTATTTT. Protein product: CSVGLAGTDTQYF.

The chain combines TRBV5-8 with TRBJ1-6, with D perhaps TRBD1 (5 bases). The CDR3 runs 15 residues. Germline CDR1 is SGHTS and CDR2 is YDEGEE. The germline V and J ends were trimmed by 4 bases and 9 bases, with 17 bases remaining between them. CDR3 coding DNA: TGTGCCAGCAGCCGGATTGTGGCGGGGGGTTCACCCCTCCACTTT. This encodes CASSRIVAGGSPLHF.

This clone was seen just once. The rearrangement uses TRBV7-3 and TRBJ2-3, with 9 bases aligning to TRBD2. Germline CDR1 and CDR2: SGHTA and FQGTGA. After removal of 4 bases from V and 2 bases from J, the junction contained 4 bases not matched to a gene. The CDR3 is made up of 15 amino acids. This CDR3 reads CASSSGTSFTDTQYF. In DNA form, the CDR3 reads TGTGCCAGCAGCTCCGGGACTAGCTTCACAGATACGCAGTATTTT.

This chain uses TRBV28 with TRBJ2-3, with 12 positions matching TRBD1. CDR3 length: 15 amino acids. V was pared by 7 bases and J by 6 bases, with 8 bases of the junction left unmatched. Germline V gene sequence: CDR1 MDHEN, CDR2 SYDVKM. CDR3 sequence (DNA): TGTGCCAGCACCCAACCGGGACAGGGGGCGGATACGCAGTATTTT. Its translation is CASTQPGQGADTQYF.

The chain combines TRBV20-1 with TRBJ1-2, with D unresolved. Germline CDR1 DFQATT, CDR2 SNEGSKA (reference sequence). The CDR3 has 11 amino acids. Trimming shortened V by 2 bases and J by 7 bases, and 8 bases separated the two germline ends. CDR3 protein: CSARSAAGYTF. Here the CDR3 DNA reads TGCAGTGCTAGAAGCGCTGCTGGCTACACCTTC.

The V gene is TRBV10-3, the J gene TRBJ1-4; D is possibly TRBD1 (5 bases). This CDR3 is built from 15 residues. The germline gives CDR1 ENHRY, CDR2 SYGVKD. Trimming removed 11 bases at V and 7 bases at J, with 23 bases between. The CDR3 nucleotides are TGTGCCTCAAAGCCTGGCTGGGCAGGGACTGAAAAACTGTTTTTT. It is translated as CASKPGWAGTEKLFF.

The chain couples TRBV2 to TRBJ2-7; TRBD1 matches at 10 bases. V gave up 8 bases and J gave up 3 bases; unmatched junction bases: 4. The V gene's germline CDR1 is SNHLY and CDR2 FYNNEI. The length of the CDR3 is 13 residues. The CDR3 nucleotides read TGTGCCAGCCTGGGACAGGGGCGCTACGAGCAGTACTTC. Translation gives CASLGQGRYEQYF. The full variable domain, in which reference TRBV2 and TRBJ2-7 provide the parts outside the CDR3, is EPEVTQTPSHQVTQMGQEVILRCVPISNHLYFYWYRQILGQKVEFLVSFYNNEISEKSEIFDDQFSVERPDGSNFTLKIRSTKLEDSAMYFCASLGQGRYEQYFGPGTRLTVT.

This sequence joins TRBV4-1 and TRBJ1-1; D gene uncertain. The V end lost 2 bases, the J end lost 5 bases, and 12 bases lay between the germline ends. CDR3 length: 14 residues. Per germline, CDR1 MGHRA and CDR2 YSYEKL. The CDR3 loop reads CASSQRNFGTEAFF. The CDR3 DNA is TGCGCCAGCAGCCAACGAAACTTTGGGACTGAAGCTTTCTTT.

The chain employs TRBV5-3 and TRBJ2-7; D is possibly TRBD2 (6 bases). TRBV5-3 is an ORF, with its function uncertain. The ends were cut back, 0 bases at V and 7 bases at J, with 8 bases in the middle. CDR3 length: 12 amino acids. CDR3 nucleotides: TGTGCCAGAAGCTTGGTTCGGGAGGAGCAGTACTTC. Its protein is CARSLVREEQYF.

The rearrangement links TRBV19 to TRBJ1-5; D remains unclear. Deletions cut 3 bases from V and 10 bases from J, with 19 bases between. CDR1 is LNHDA, CDR2 SQIVND, per germline (reference sequence). The CDR3 length is 15 residues. Written as DNA, the CDR3 is TGTGCCAGTAGTATTTTCCTCGGTGGGGTAGGCCCCCAGCATTTT. Protein sequence: CASSIFLGGVGPQHF.

This clone was seen only once. V usage is TRBV5-4 and J usage is TRBJ1-2; D is possibly TRBD1 (5 bases). The CDR3 runs to 15 residues. Germline V gene lookup returns CDR1 SGHNT and CDR2 YYREEE (reference sequence). V was pared by 4 bases and J by 0 bases, with 13 bases between. The CDR3 loop reads CASSDPDKANYGYTF. The DNA of the CDR3 is TGTGCCAGCAGCGATCCGGACAAAGCTAACTATGGCTACACCTTC. Filled out from reference TRBV5-4 and TRBJ1-2, the complete variable domain reads ETGVTQSPTHLIKTRGQQVTLRCSSQSGHNTVSWYQQALGQGPQFIFQYYREEENGRGNFPPRFSGLQFPNYSSELNVNALELDDSALYLCASSDPDKANYGYTFGSGTRLTVV.

J is TRBJ1-3 and V is TRBV19; D remains ambiguous. V was pared by 11 bases and J by 0 bases, with 5 bases between. Germline CDR1 reads LNHDA; CDR2 reads SQIVND (reference sequence). The CDR3 covers 11 residues. The CDR3: CASTSGNTIYF. The CDR3 DNA sequence: TGTGCCTCGACCTCTGGAAACACCATATATTTT. The complete variable domain, with remaining parts taken from reference TRBV19 and TRBJ1-3, reads DGGITQSPKYLFRKEGQNVTLSCEQNLNHDAMYWYRQDPGQGLRLIYYSQIVNDFQKGDIAEGYSVSREKKESFPLTVTSAQKNPTAFYLCASTSGNTIYFGEGSWLTVV.

This chain links TRBV6-5 with TRBJ2-5; perhaps TRBD1 as D (5 bases). This CDR3 has 13 residues. Germline V gene lookup returns CDR1 MNHEY and CDR2 SVGAGI. The germline V and J ends were trimmed by 6 bases and 6 bases, with 14 bases remaining between them. The CDR3 DNA sequence: TGTGCCAGCAGCGGACAAGAAGGAAAGACCCAGTACTTC. Its translation: CASSGQEGKTQYF.

The chain uses TRBV7-9 and TRBJ2-3; a weak D match, TRBD1 (6 bases). Germline V lookup: CDR1 SEHNR, CDR2 FQNEAQ (reference sequence). The germline V and J ends were trimmed by 1 base and 4 bases, with 15 bases remaining between them. This CDR3 comprises 16 residues. The CDR3 loop reads CASSLEFLQGSDTQYF. CDR3 bases: TGTGCCAGCAGCTTAGAATTCTTACAGGGCTCAGATACGCAGTATTTT.

The chain joins TRBV28 to TRBJ1-1; 9 bases agree with TRBD1. The V gene's germline CDR1 is MDHEN and CDR2 SYDVKM. Unmatched junction bases numbered 6, after V lost 5 bases and J lost 5 bases. There are 14 residues in the CDR3. Here the CDR3 reads CASSLQGARTEAFF. The CDR3 DNA sequence: TGTGCCAGCAGTCTACAGGGGGCAAGAACTGAAGCTTTCTTT. Filled out from reference TRBV28 and TRBJ1-1, the complete variable domain reads DVKVTQSSRYLVKRTGEKVFLECVQDMDHENMFWYRQDPGLGLRLIYFSYDVKMKEKGDIPEGYSVSREKKERFSLILESASTNQTSMYLCASSLQGARTEAFFGQGTRLTVV.

The genes are TRBV5-1 and TRBJ1-2; a possible D gene is TRBD1 (6 bases). Looked up from germline, CDR1 is SGHRS and CDR2 is YFSETQ. The CDR3 contains 13 residues. V gave up 2 bases and J gave up 2 bases, with 7 bases separating them. CDR3 sequence reads: CASSFTGNYGYTF. The CDR3, as DNA: TGCGCCAGCAGCTTTACAGGGAACTATGGCTACACCTTC.

The rearrangement uses TRBV5-4 and TRBJ2-2; D remains unclear. Germline CDR1 is SGHNT and CDR2 is YYREEE (reference sequence). The germline V and J ends were trimmed by 3 bases and 3 bases, with 3 bases remaining between them. The CDR3 is 12 amino acids. CDR3 residues: CASSSDTGELFF. For the CDR3, the DNA is TGTGCCAGCAGCTCTGACACCGGGGAGCTGTTTTTT. Variable domain in full (rest from reference TRBV5-4 and TRBJ2-2): ETGVTQSPTHLIKTRGQQVTLRCSSQSGHNTVSWYQQALGQGPQFIFQYYREEENGRGNFPPRFSGLQFPNYSSELNVNALELDDSALYLCASSSDTGELFFGEGSRLTVL.

The chain recombines TRBV25-1 with TRBJ1-1; a weak D match, TRBD1 (5 bases). Trimming left V 2 bases short and J 5 bases short, with 12 bases between. The V gene's germline CDR1 is MGHDK and CDR2 SYGVNS. The CDR3 runs 14 residues. This chain's CDR3 is CASSEPGTWTEAFF. The CDR3 DNA is TGTGCCAGCAGTGAACCTGGGACGTGGACTGAAGCTTTCTTT.

The rearrangement links TRBV12-5 to TRBJ2-3; D not certain. Trimming left V 4 bases short and J 0 bases short, with 11 bases between. This CDR3 is built from 15 residues. CDR1 LGHNT and CDR2 FRNRAP come from the germline V gene. The CDR3 loop reads CASGSDMTSTDTQYF. DNA of the CDR3: TGTGCTAGTGGTTCCGACATGACTAGCACAGATACGCAGTATTTT.

This clone was recorded a few times. V usage is TRBV28 and J usage is TRBJ1-2, with a possible D match to TRBD1 (5 bases). In germline, CDR1 is MDHEN, CDR2 SYDVKM. The CDR3 length is 15 residues. V was pared by 5 bases and J by 4 bases, with 17 bases between. CDR3 loop: CASSIRDPVGYGYTF. DNA of the CDR3: TGTGCCAGCAGTATCCGGGACCCAGTCGGCTATGGCTACACCTTC.

The gene calls are TRBV7-2 and TRBJ2-1; perhaps TRBD2 as D (6 bases). Germline values: CDR1 SGHTA, CDR2 FQGNSA. V lost 5 bases to trimming and J lost 13 bases, with 18 bases between them. The CDR3 loop spans 13 amino acids. The CDR3 nucleotides read TGTGCCAGCAGCCCGGGAACTAGCCATTATCAGTTCTTC. Residues: CASSPGTSHYQFF.

The rearrangement links TRBV29-1 to TRBJ2-7, with a tentative D call TRBD1 (6 bases). This CDR3 is 11 amino acids long. The germline V gene has CDR1 SQVTM and CDR2 ANQGSEA. The germline V and J ends were trimmed by 7 bases and 3 bases, with 10 bases remaining between them. CDR3 sequence (DNA): TGCAGCGCCAGGGGAAACTACGAGCAGTACTTC. Protein sequence: CSARGNYEQYF.

J is TRBJ2-5 and V is TRBV27; no reliable D call. Trimming shortened V by 5 bases and J by 4 bases, and 5 bases separated the two germline ends. The CDR3 is 11 amino acids. Per the germline V gene, CDR1 is MNHEY and CDR2 is SMNVEV (reference sequence). For the CDR3, the DNA is TGTGCCAGCAGTCCACTAGAGACCCAGTACTTC. Translation: CASSPLETQYF.